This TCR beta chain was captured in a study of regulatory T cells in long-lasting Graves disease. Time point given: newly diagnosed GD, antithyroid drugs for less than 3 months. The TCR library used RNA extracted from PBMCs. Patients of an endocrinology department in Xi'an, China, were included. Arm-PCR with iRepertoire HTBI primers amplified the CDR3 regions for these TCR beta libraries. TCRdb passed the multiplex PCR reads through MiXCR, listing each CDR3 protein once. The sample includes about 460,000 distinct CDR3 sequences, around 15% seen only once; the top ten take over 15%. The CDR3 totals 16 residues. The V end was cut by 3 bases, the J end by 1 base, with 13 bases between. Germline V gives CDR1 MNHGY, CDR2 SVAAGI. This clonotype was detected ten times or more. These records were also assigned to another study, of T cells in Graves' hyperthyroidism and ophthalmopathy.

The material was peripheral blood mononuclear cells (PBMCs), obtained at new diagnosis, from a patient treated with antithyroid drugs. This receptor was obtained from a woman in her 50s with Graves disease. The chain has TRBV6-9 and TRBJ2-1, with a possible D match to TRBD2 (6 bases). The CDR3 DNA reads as TGTGCCAGCAGTTACAGAAGCGGGCAATCCTACAATGAGCAGTTCTTC. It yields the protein CASSYRSGQSYNEQFF.